This TCR beta chain derives from a study of T cell responses to AZD1222 COVID-19 vaccine. Libraries were prepared by immunoSEQ multiplex PCR; TCRdb keeps only in-frame clonotypes and omits some of them. This table has some 130,000 clones, 91% appearing once. Findings and limits, study-wide: The breadth and depth of Spike-specific TCRs increased once two AZD1222 doses had been given. Just five or six AZD1222 recipients tested seropositive at baseline.

In the case of this clone: Its antigen is still unknown.

V lost 4 bases and J lost 0; bases outside the gene matches: 0. CDR3 size: 15 residues. CDR1 is SGHTA and CDR2 is FQGTGA in the germline V gene. Sequencing used peripheral blood, obtained on day 0 of AZD1222 vaccination. This receptor was identified in an adult in good health. The rearrangement links TRBV7-3 to TRBJ2-6, with 7 bases that match TRBD1. The CDR3 sequence: CASSWDSSGANVLTF. The CDR3 DNA sequence: TGTGCCAGCAGCTGGGACAGCTCTGGGGCCAACGTCCTGACTTTC. The complete variable domain, with remaining parts taken from reference TRBV7-3 and TRBJ2-6, reads GAGVSQTPSNKVTEKGKYVELRCDPISGHTALYWYRQSLGQGPEFLIYFQGTGAADDSGLPNDRFFAVRPEGSVSTLKIQRTERGDSAVYLCASSWDSSGANVLTFGAGSRLTVL.